This T cell receptor beta chain stems from a study of shared clonotypes between healthy human individuals (dated by TCRdb to 2018 to 2020). Broadly, across the study: Two women and a few men aged 18 to 49 years were included in the cohort. To increase sequencing depth and limit assay-specific biases, different laboratories used diverse techniques to prepare libraries and sequence TCR repertoires. For each donor, CD4 naive and CD4 memory were each given three plates, CD8 naive was given two plates, and CD8 memory was given one plate. Per donor, leukapheresis produced somewhere between about 0.94 and 9.5 billion PBMCs. Blood TCR repertoires of about five healthy adults were deeply sequenced to estimate repertoire size and the extent of clonotype sharing between individuals.

TCR CDR3 regions were amplified from genomic DNA by multiplex PCR using the deep immunoSEQ assay. Genomic DNA extracted from each cell subset was distributed evenly over all wells of several immunoSEQ 96-well plates, and each plate served as one replicate. For sorted subsets, each replicate PCR was loaded with 200 ng genomic DNA, equivalent to roughly 30,000 T cell genomes. Purified libraries were quantified with a Qubit 3.0 fluorometer, sized on a Bioanalyzer 2100, and re-quantified with the KAPA Library Quantification kit. Every immunoSEQ 96-well plate was sequenced on a dedicated single-read 150-cycle Illumina NextSeq 550 flow cell. Under the source paper's analysis protocol: Because the immunoSEQ output included only junctional sequences and no quality scores, the filtering could not be the same as the filtering used for full-length reads. To assign V/J genes and CDR3, sequences were annotated against IMGT germline references using PyIR, a Python wrapper for IgBLAST v1.9. Reads were removed for weak V/J assignments (E-value above 1e-6), missing CDR3, stop codons, out-of-frame junctions, or ambiguous translated residues. V3J clonotypes were defined as sequences sharing the same inferred V gene, J gene, and CDR3 amino acid sequence. The percentage overlap between two repertoires was calculated by dividing the number of shared unique clonotypes by the size of the smaller repertoire. RTK rarefaction, the Chao1 estimator, and Recon v2.1 estimates of unobserved clonotypes were used to assess repertoire richness. Generation probabilities for all TCRbeta clonotypes obtained by the gDNA method from a handful of donors were computed using OLGA. What TCRdb holds here is the immuneACCESS table cut down to in-frame rearrangements. Part of the clones is not present; checked against another copy, under half of the missing clones reflect an unresolved V gene, and the others are unexplained. The V and J calls and the clone size are those of that table, but D and trimming were determined from the DNA. The sample contains about 680,000 clones, around 67% of them found a single time. Approximately 1.8% of the sample rests with the top ten.

The CDR3, cysteine through phenylalanine, is 16 amino acids long. Only the CDR3 DNA is retained, 48 bases long and in frame from the first base. The junction shows trimming of 6 bases on V and 3 bases on J, and the gene matches do not reach 8 bases of it. CDR1 and CDR2 (MDHEN, SYDVKM) derive from the germline V gene. A word on this clone: Its binding antigen is unknown. The record has no base qualities; no much larger clone is one base away.

Donors were healthy HIV-negative adults with no recently reported acute infections or vaccinations. Every donor was a Caucasian adult residing in Nashville, Tennessee, USA. CD4+ T cells were enriched by magnetic negative selection, after which naive cells were positively selected on CD45RA and the negative fraction was taken as the memory subset. Blood was collected by leukapheresis, and PBMCs were isolated by Ficoll-Histopaque density gradient centrifugation and then cryopreserved in liquid nitrogen vapor phase. Purity and quantity of every magnetically sorted T cell population were checked by analytical flow cytometry. From each sorted fraction, genomic DNA was isolated and quantified by UV absorbance on a Nanodrop 2000c. Study-wide findings and limitations: The small number of donors limited the genetic and exposure-history diversity represented. When several donors were compared, the shared fraction of clonotypes was 5% to 6.5% for naive CD4, around 3.6% for naive CD8, 2.3% for memory CD4, and approximately 0.4% for memory CD8. Clonotypes shared by all four sorted-subset donors showed higher generation probabilities than non-shared clonotypes. Pairwise subsampling indicated that sequencing depth was expected to affect the degree of clonotype sharing among donors. Estimated clonotype richness was generally larger for naive than for memory subsets. Incomplete sequencing was indicated by rarefaction of sorted-subset datasets, despite the large sequencing depth. Sampling was restricted to blood, and TCR repertoires in tissue are likely to differ from TCR repertoires in blood.

Sample: memory CD4+ T cells sorted from blood. This sample's cell subset or site label indicates: CD45RA-negative fraction. The chain links TRBV28 with TRBJ2-7; a stretch of 13 junction bases matches TRBD2. The receptor was isolated from a woman in her 30s in good health. The DNA sequence reads TGTGCCAGCAGCCCATCCGGGACTAGCGGGGACTACGAGCAGTACTTC. Translated, this is CASSPSGTSGDYEQYF.